This T cell receptor beta chain was captured in a study of breast tumors, draining lymph nodes, adjacent tissues. The CDR3 extends over 13 amino acids. Germline lookup yields CDR1 SSHAT and CDR2 FNYEAQ (reference sequence). Breast cancer patients provided tissue from their axillary draining lymph nodes. MiXCR, applied by TCRdb to the multiplex PCR reads, yields one record per CDR3 protein. The sample lists about 140,000 distinct CDR3 sequences; 30% to 35% were seen once. Overall study findings and caveats: Data fit most tumor T cells coming from lymph node, expanding in tumor. Tumors had less TCR diversity than lymph nodes, more than nontumor tissue.

Points on this clonotype: Antigen specificity is unknown. One junction end does not reproduce the germline sequence, and a read error may be involved.

The rearrangement uses TRBV7-7 and TRBJ1-5; 9 bases fit TRBD1. The sequencing sample was made of axillary lymph node tissue. The sequence came from a female donor with breast cancer. Some clones in this sample may be carry-over from other donors' samples. Here the CDR3 DNA reads TGTGCTAGCACCAGGACAGGGGACCAGCCCCAGCATTTT. Protein product: CASTRTGDQPQHF.